This T cell receptor beta chain was captured by sequencing in a study of T cell responses to AZD1222 COVID-19 vaccine. Across the study: Pooled together were second doses at about 4 or about 12 weeks. Overall study findings and caveats: At study baseline, merely several AZD1222 recipients were seropositive. Unmutated regions of variants are reportedly targeted by nearly half of spike-specific TCRs.

Generated by immunoSEQ multiplex PCR, the TCRdb table keeps only in-frame clones and is missing some. The sample shows about 130,000 clones, 85% to 95% of them seen only once. Regarding this clone: Its target is unknown.

V gave up 3 bases and J gave up 0 bases, with 15 bases separating them. Germline V gene lookup returns CDR1 LNHDA and CDR2 SQIVND (reference sequence). This CDR3 has 16 residues. This chain joins TRBV19 and TRBJ2-7; tentatively, D is TRBD1 (6 bases). Sequenced here: peripheral blood, sampled on day 0 of AZD1222 vaccination. The TCR originated in an adult in good health. CDR3 amino acids: CASSMNRDTTSYEQYF. The CDR3 coding sequence is TGTGCCAGTAGTATGAACCGGGACACCACCTCCTACGAGCAGTACTTC.